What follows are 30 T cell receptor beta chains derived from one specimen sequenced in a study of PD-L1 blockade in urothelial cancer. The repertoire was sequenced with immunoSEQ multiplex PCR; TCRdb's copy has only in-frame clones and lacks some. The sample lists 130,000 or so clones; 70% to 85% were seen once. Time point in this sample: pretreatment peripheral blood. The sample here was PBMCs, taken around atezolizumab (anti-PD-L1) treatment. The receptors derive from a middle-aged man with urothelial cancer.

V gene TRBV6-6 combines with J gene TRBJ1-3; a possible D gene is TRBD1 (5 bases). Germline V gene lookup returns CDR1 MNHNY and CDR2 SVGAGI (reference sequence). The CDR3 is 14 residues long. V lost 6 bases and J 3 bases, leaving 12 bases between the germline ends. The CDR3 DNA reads TGTGCCAGCAGATCCGGGGGGGTTGGAAACACCATATATTTT. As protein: CASRSGGVGNTIYF.

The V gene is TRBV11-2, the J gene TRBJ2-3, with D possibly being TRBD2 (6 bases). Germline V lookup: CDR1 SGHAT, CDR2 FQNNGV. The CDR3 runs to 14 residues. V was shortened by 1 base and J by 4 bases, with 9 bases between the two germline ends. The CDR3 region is CASSLGPGADTQYF. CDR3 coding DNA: TGTGCCAGCAGCTTAGGCCCGGGAGCAGATACGCAGTATTTT.

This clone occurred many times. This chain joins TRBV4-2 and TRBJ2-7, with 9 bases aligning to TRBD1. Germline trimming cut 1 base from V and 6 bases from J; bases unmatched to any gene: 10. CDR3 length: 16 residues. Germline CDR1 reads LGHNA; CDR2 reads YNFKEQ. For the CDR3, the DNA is TGTGCCAGCAGCCAAGTGGGGGGACAGGGAATCGGCGAGCAGTACTTC. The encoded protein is CASSQVGGQGIGEQYF.

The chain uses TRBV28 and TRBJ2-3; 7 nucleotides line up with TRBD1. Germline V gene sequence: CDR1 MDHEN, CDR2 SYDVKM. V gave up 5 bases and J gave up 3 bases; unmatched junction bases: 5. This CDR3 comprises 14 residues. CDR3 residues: CASSPTGPTDTQYF. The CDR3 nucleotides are TGTGCCAGCAGTCCGACAGGGCCGACAGATACGCAGTATTTT. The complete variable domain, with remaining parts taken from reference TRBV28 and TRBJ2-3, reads DVKVTQSSRYLVKRTGEKVFLECVQDMDHENMFWYRQDPGLGLRLIYFSYDVKMKEKGDIPEGYSVSREKKERFSLILESASTNQTSMYLCASSPTGPTDTQYFGPGTRLTVL.

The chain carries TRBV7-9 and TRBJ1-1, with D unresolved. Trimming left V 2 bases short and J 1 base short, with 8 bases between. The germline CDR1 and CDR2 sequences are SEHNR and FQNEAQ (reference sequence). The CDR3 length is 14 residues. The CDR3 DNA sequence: TGTGCCAGCAGCTTAACAGCAACGAACACTGAAGCTTTCTTT. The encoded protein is CASSLTATNTEAFF.

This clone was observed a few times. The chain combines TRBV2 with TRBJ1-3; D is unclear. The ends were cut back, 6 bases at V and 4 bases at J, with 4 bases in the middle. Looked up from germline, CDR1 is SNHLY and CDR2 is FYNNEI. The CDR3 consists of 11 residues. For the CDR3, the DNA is TGTGCCAGCAGACAAGGAAACACCATATATTTT. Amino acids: CASRQGNTIYF.

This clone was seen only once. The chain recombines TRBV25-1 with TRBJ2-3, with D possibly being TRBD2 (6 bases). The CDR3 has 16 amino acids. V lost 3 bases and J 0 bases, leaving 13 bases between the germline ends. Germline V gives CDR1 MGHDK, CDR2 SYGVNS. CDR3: CASSDLGRGSTDTQYF. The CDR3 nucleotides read TGTGCCAGCAGTGACCTAGGGCGGGGCAGCACAGATACGCAGTATTTT.

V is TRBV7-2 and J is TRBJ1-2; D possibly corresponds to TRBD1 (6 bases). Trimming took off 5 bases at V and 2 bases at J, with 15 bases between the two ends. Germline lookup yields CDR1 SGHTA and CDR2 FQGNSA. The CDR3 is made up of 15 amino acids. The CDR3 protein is CASSQGGGQNYGYTF. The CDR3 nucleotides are TGTGCCAGCAGCCAAGGGGGGGGGCAGAACTATGGCTACACCTTC.

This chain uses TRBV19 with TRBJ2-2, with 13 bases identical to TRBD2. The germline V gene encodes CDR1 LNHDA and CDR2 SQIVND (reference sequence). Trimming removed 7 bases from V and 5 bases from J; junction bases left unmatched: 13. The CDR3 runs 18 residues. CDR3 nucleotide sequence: TGTGCCAGTACTGCCGGCGGACTAGCGGGAGTTGGTACCGGGGAGCTGTTTTTT. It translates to CASTAGGLAGVGTGELFF.

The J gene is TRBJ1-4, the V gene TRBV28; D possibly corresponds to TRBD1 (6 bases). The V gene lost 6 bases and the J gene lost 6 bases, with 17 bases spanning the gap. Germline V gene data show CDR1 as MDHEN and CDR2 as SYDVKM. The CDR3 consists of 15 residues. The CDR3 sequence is CASSTRGGADEKLFF. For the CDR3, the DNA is TGTGCCAGCAGCACGAGGGGGGGCGCGGATGAAAAACTGTTTTTT.

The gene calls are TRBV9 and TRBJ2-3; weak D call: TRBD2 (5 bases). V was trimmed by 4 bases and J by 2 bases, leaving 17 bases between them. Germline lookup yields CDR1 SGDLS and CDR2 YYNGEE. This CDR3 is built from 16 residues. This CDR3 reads CASSPDPQRNTDTQYF. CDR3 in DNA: TGTGCCAGCAGCCCAGACCCCCAGCGGAACACAGATACGCAGTATTTT.

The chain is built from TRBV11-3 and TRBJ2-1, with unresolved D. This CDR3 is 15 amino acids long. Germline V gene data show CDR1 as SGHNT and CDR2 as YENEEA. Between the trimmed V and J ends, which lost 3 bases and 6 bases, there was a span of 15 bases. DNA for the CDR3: TGTGCCAGCAGCTTTTCCCGGGTAGCTTCCAATGAGCAGTTCTTC. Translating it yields CASSFSRVASNEQFF. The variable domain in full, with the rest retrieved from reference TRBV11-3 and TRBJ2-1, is EAGVVQSPRYKIIEKKQPVAFWCNPISGHNTLYWYLQNLGQGPELLIRYENEEAVDDSQLPKDRFSAERLKGVDSTLKIQPAELGDSAVYLCASSFSRVASNEQFFGPGTRLTVL.

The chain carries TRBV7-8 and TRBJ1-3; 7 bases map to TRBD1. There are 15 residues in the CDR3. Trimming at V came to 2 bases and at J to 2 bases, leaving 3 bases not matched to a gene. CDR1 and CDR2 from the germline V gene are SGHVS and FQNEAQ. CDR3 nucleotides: TGTGCCAGCAGCTTATATCAGGGGGCTGGAAACACCATATATTTT. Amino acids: CASSLYQGAGNTIYF.

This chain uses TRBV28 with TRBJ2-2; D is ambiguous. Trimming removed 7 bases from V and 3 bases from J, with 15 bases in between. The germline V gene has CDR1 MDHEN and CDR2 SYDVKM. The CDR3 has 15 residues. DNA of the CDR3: TGTGCCAGCACCGAGACTGCTTTTTACACCGGGGAGCTGTTTTTT. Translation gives CASTETAFYTGELFF. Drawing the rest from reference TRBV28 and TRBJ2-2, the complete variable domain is DVKVTQSSRYLVKRTGEKVFLECVQDMDHENMFWYRQDPGLGLRLIYFSYDVKMKEKGDIPEGYSVSREKKERFSLILESASTNQTSMYLCASTETAFYTGELFFGEGSRLTVL.

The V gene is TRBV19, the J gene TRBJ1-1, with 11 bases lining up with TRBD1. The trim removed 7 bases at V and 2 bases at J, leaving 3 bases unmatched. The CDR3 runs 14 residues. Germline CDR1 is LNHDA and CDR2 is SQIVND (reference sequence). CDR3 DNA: TGTGCCAGTATCGGACAGGGGGCAAACACTGAAGCTTTCTTT. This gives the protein CASIGQGANTEAFF.

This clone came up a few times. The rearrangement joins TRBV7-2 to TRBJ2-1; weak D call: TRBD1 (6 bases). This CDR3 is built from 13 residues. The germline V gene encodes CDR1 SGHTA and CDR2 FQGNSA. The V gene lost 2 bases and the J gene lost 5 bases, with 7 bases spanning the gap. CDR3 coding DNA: TGTGCCAGCAGCTTACGACAGGACAATGAGCAGTTCTTC. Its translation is CASSLRQDNEQFF.

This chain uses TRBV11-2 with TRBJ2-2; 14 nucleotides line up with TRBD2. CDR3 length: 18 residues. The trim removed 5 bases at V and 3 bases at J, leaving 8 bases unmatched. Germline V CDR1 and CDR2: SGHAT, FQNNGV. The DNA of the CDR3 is TGTGCCAGCAGCCCCGGGACTAGCGGGAGCTCGGACACCGGGGAGCTGTTTTTT. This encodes CASSPGTSGSSDTGELFF.

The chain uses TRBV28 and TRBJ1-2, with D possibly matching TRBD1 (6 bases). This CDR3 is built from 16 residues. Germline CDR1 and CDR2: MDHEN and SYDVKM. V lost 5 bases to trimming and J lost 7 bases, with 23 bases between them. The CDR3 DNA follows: TGTGCCAGCAGTCTATTAAATTTCCGGACAGCCGGTGGCTACACCTTC. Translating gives CASSLLNFRTAGGYTF.

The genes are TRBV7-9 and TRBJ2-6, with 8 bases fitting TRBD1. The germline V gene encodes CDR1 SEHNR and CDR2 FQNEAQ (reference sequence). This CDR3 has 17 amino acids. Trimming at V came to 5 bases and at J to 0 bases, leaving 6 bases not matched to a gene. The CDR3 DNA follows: TGTGCCAGCAGCACTAGGGACAGGAGCTCTGGGGCCAACGTCCTGACTTTC. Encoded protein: CASSTRDRSSGANVLTF.

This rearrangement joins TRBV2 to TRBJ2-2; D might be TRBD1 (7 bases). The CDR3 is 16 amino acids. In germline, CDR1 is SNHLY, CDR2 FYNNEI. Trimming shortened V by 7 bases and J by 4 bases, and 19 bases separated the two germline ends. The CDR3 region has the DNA TGTGCCAGCAAGATGGGCCAGGGGGGTTTCACCGGGGAGCTGTTTTTT. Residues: CASKMGQGGFTGELFF.

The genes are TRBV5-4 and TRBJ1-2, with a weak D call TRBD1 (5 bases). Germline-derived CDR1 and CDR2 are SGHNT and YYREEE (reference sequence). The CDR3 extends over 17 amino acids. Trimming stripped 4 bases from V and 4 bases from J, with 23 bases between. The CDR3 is CASSPTVVSGWGYGYTF. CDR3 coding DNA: TGTGCCAGCAGCCCGACCGTTGTGTCAGGGTGGGGCTATGGCTACACCTTC.

In DNA, the CDR3 is TGCGCCAGCAGCCGGGGTGGGCCCGAGAACACTGAAGCTTTCTTT. Residues: CASSRGGPENTEAFF. V and J are TRBV5-1 and TRBJ1-1; no reliable D call. The V and J ends lost 4 bases and 1 base respectively, with 14 bases between them. This CDR3 has 15 amino acids. Looked up from germline, CDR1 is SGHRS and CDR2 is YFSETQ.

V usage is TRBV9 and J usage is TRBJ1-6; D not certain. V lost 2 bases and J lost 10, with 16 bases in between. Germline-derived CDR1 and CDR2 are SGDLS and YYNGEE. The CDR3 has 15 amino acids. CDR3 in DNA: TGTGCCAGCAGCGTGACCTTGGACGGCGGGTCACCCCTCCACTTT. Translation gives CASSVTLDGGSPLHF. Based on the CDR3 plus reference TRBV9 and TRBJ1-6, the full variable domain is DSGVTQTPKHLITATGQRVTLRCSPRSGDLSVYWYQQSLDQGLQFLIQYYNGEERAKGNILERFSAQQFPDLHSELNLSSLELGDSALYFCASSVTLDGGSPLHFGNGTRLTVT.

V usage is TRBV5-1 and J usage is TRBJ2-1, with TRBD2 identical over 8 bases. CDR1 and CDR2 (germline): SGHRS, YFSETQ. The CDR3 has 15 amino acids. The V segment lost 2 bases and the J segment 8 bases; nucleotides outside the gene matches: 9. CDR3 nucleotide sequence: TGCGCCAGCAGCTTTAGTACGGGAGGGGGGGATGAGCAGTTCTTC. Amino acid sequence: CASSFSTGGGDEQFF.

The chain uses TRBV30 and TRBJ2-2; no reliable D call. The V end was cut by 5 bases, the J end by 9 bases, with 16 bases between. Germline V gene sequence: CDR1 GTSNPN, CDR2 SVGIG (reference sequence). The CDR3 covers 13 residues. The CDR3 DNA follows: TGTGCCTGGGCCAAAACCCGGGTTCGGGAGCTGTTTTTT. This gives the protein CAWAKTRVRELFF.

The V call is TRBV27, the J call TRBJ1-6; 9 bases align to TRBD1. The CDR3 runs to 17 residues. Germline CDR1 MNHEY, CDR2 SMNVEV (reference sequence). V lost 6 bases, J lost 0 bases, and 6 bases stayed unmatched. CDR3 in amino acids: CASSIRDRDSYNSPLHF. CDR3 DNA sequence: TGTGCCAGCAGCATCCGGGACAGGGACTCCTATAATTCACCCCTCCACTTT.

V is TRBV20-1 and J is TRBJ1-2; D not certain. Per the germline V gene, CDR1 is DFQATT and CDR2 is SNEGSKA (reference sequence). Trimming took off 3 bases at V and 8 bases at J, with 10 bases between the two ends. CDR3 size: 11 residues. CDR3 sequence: CSARVSLGYTF. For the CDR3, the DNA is TGCAGTGCTAGGGTCTCCCTAGGCTACACCTTC.

CDR3 in DNA: TGCGCCAGCAGTGAATATAAGGGGGACAATGAGCAGTTCTTC. It codes for CASSEYKGDNEQFF. The chain couples TRBV10-2 to TRBJ2-1, with D perhaps TRBD1 (6 bases). Germline CDR1 WSHSY, CDR2 SAAADI. V was clipped by 3 bases and J by 5 bases, with 11 bases between them. This CDR3 spans 14 amino acids.

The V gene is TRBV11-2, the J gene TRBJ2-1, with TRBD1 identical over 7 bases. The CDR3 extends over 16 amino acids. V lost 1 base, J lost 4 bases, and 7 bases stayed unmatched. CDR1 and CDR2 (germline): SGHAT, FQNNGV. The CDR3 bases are TGTGCCAGCAGCTTAGGGTGGAGACAGGGTTACAATGAGCAGTTCTTC. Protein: CASSLGWRQGYNEQFF.

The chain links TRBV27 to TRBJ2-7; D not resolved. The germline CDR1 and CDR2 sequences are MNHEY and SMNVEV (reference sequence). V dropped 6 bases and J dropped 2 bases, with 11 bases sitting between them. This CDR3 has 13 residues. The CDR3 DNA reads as TGTGCCAGCAGCTCTAGGCCCCCCTACGAGCAGTACTTC. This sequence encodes CASSSRPPYEQYF.